This T cell receptor (beta chain) was found in a study of PD-1 blockade in classical Hodgkin lymphoma. Notes on the study in general: Baseline TCR diversity was reportedly lower in newly diagnosed patients than healthy donors.

Note on this clone: Its matching antigen is unknown.

Time point denoted: cycle 4 day 1 (C4D1), after less than 7 weeks of nivolumab. Each and every patient relapsed after autologous stem cell transplantation, and patients got differing brentuximab vedotin exposure. Out of thawed PBMCs, magnetic negative selection purified CD4+ T cells. Profiled with immunoSEQ multiplex PCR; TCRdb holds only in-frame clones, not every one. Of 20,000 or so clones in the sample, approximately 87% were seen once. This CDR3 has 15 residues. Germline trimming cut 3 bases from V and 6 bases from J; bases unmatched to any gene: 6. The germline V gene encodes CDR1 LNHDA and CDR2 SQIVND (reference sequence).

The chain recombines TRBV19 with TRBJ2-2; 8 bases match TRBD2. The sample was CD4+ T cells from blood, taken before the fourth cycle of nivolumab. This TCR derives from a human donor with classical Hodgkin lymphoma. CDR3 amino acids: CASSIPAGVSGELFF. The CDR3 DNA reads TGTGCCAGTAGTATTCCAGCGGGAGTCTCCGGGGAGCTGTTTTTT.